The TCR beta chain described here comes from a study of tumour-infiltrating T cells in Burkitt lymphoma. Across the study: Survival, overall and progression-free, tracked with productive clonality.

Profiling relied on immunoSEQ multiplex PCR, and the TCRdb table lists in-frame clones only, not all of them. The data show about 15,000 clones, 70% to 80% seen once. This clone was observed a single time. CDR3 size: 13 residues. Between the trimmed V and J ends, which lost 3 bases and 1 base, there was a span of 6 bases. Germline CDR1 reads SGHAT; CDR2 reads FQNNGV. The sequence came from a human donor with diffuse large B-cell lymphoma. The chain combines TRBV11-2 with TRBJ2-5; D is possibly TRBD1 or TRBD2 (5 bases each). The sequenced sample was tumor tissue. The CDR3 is CASSLGPQETQYF. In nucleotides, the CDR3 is TGTGCCAGCAGCTTGGGACCCCAAGAGACCCAGTACTTC.